This T cell receptor (beta chain) was identified in a study of identical twins. This clonotype was found a few times. Unmatched junction bases numbered 6, after V lost 3 bases and J lost 10 bases. Germline lookup yields CDR1 SEHNR and CDR2 FQNEAQ (reference sequence). The CDR3 extends over 13 amino acids. Via MiXCR, TCRdb re-called the 5' RACE reads, giving one row per CDR3 protein. The sample has 600,000 to 850,000 distinct CDR3 sequences, approximately 18% seen once. These data also formed part of another study, on T cells expressing NK-cell markers.

The chain uses TRBV7-9 and TRBJ2-7, with 10 positions matching TRBD1. The TCR originated in a woman aged 18-29 years in good health. Material for sequencing was PBMCs. CDR3 bases: TGTGCCAGCAGCTTTGACAGGGGGCGATCACAGTACTTC. Protein: CASSFDRGRSQYF. The full variable domain, in which reference TRBV7-9 and TRBJ2-7 provide the parts outside the CDR3, is DTGVSQNPRHKITKRGQNVTFRCDPISEHNRLYWYRQTLGQGPEFLTYFQNEAQLEKSRLLSDRFSAERPKGSFSTLEIQRTEQGDSAMYLCASSFDRGRSQYFGPGTRLTVT.